This passage covers 24 T cell receptor beta chains from one sample sequenced in a study of blood T cell repertoires in COVID-19. Clones were read by immunoSEQ multiplex PCR, and TCRdb kept only the in-frame ones, dropping some. The profile shows 190,000 or so clones, about 87% of them singletons. The source material was peripheral blood. The receptors were gathered from a middle-aged man with active or convalescent COVID-19.

Points on this clone: The same CDR3 is also encoded by other DNA sequences in this sample. The CDR3 here is CASSLGGANTGELFF. CDR3 bases: TGTGCCAGCAGCTTGGGAGGGGCGAACACCGGGGAGCTGTTTTTT. This chain uses TRBV7-2 with TRBJ2-2, with 7 bases lining up with TRBD2. CDR3 length: 15 residues. V shed 3 bases and J 0 bases; nucleotides not matched to a gene: 1. CDR1 is SGHTA and CDR2 is FQGNSA in the germline V gene.

This chain uses TRBV9 with TRBJ2-2; the D is unclear. V gave up 0 bases and J gave up 1 base, with 7 bases separating them. The CDR3 totals 15 residues. Germline V gene sequence: CDR1 SGDLS, CDR2 YYNGEE. The CDR3 DNA is TGTGCCAGCAGCGTAGTGGGCAGGAACACCGGGGAGCTGTTTTTT. Protein product: CASSVVGRNTGELFF. Drawing the rest from reference TRBV9 and TRBJ2-2, the complete variable domain is DSGVTQTPKHLITATGQRVTLRCSPRSGDLSVYWYQQSLDQGLQFLIQYYNGEERAKGNILERFSAQQFPDLHSELNLSSLELGDSALYFCASSVVGRNTGELFFGEGSRLTVL.

The CDR3 DNA sequence: TGTGCCAGCAGTACGAGGACAGATCAGCCCCAGCATTTT. Translation: CASSTRTDQPQHF. This chain uses TRBV27 with TRBJ1-5; tentative D call: TRBD1 (6 bases). The CDR3 is made up of 13 amino acids. The V gene lost 5 bases and the J gene lost 5 bases, with 10 bases spanning the gap. CDR1 MNHEY and CDR2 SMNVEV come from the germline V gene (reference sequence).

This CDR3 reads CASSPVGASGNTIYF. CDR3 DNA sequence: TGTGCCAGCTCACCGGTTGGGGCTTCTGGAAACACCATATATTTT. The chain is built from TRBV18 and TRBJ1-3; D is perhaps TRBD1 (5 bases). This CDR3 contains 15 residues. V was clipped by 3 bases and J by 1 base, with 10 bases between them. Germline-derived CDR1 and CDR2 are KGHSH and LQKENI.

The V and J genes are TRBV10-3 and TRBJ1-3; 8 nucleotides line up with TRBD1. The V gene's germline CDR1 is ENHRY and CDR2 SYGVKD. Trimming removed 8 bases from V and 3 bases from J; junction bases left unmatched: 3. This CDR3 has 13 amino acids. The DNA for the CDR3 is TGTGCCATCGGGACAGGATTTGGAAACACCATATATTTT. It encodes CAIGTGFGNTIYF.

On this clone itself: The same CDR3 is also encoded by other DNA sequences in this sample. The V call is TRBV6-5, the J call TRBJ1-2; 8 bases match TRBD1. V dropped 0 bases and J dropped 4; count of bases not matched to a gene: 1. The V gene's germline CDR1 is MNHEY and CDR2 SVGAGI. CDR3 length: 14 amino acids. The CDR3 DNA sequence: TGTGCCAGCAGTTACTCACAGGGGGGCTATGGCTACACCTTC. Its protein is CASSYSQGGYGYTF.

The chain joins TRBV4-2 to TRBJ1-1; 9 bases map to TRBD1. The V and J ends lost 8 bases and 4 bases, in that order; junction bases with no gene match: 8. This CDR3 has 14 amino acids. Germline V gene lookup returns CDR1 LGHNA and CDR2 YNFKEQ. CDR3 amino acids: CASSKGQGITEAFF. The CDR3 region has the DNA TGTGCCAGCTCCAAGGGACAGGGAATCACTGAAGCTTTCTTT.

The rearrangement joins TRBV19 to TRBJ1-5, with D hard to call. This CDR3 has 15 residues. CDR1 is LNHDA, CDR2 SQIVND, per germline (reference sequence). V lost 2 bases to trimming and J lost 3 bases, with 11 bases between them. Here the CDR3 reads CASSIRDNNNQPQHF. The CDR3 bases are TGTGCCAGTAGTATACGGGATAATAACAATCAGCCCCAGCATTTT.

The V call is TRBV7-8, the J call TRBJ1-5; 7 nucleotides match TRBD1. This CDR3 is 16 amino acids long. Germline CDR1 reads SGHVS; CDR2 reads FQNEAQ. V was pared by 1 base and J by 3 bases, with 6 bases of the junction left unmatched. CDR3 loop: CASSLVYRGYNQPQHF. The CDR3 region has the DNA TGTGCCAGCAGCTTAGTATACAGGGGATACAATCAGCCCCAGCATTTT.

The V call is TRBV3-1 (or the pseudogene TRBV3-2), the J call TRBJ2-5, with 8 bases lining up with TRBD2. The ends lost 1 base at V and 5 bases at J; junction bases unmatched: 6. Germline assignment: CDR1 LGHDT and CDR2 YNNKEL (reference sequence). The CDR3 contains 15 residues. This chain's CDR3 is CASSQGLAGRETQYF. In nucleotides, the CDR3 is TGTGCCAGCAGCCAAGGCTTAGCGGGGCGGGAGACCCAGTACTTC.

J is TRBJ1-6 and V is TRBV19; 8 bases line up with TRBD1. With V trimmed by 3 bases and J by 9 bases, 7 bases remained unmatched. From germline, CDR1 is LNHDA and CDR2 SQIVND (reference sequence). The CDR3 has 15 residues. CDR3 protein: CASSIGQGTGSPLHF. CDR3 sequence (DNA): TGTGCCAGTAGTATTGGACAGGGTACCGGTTCACCCCTCCACTTT.

V usage is TRBV28 and J usage is TRBJ2-7; 8 bases fit TRBD1. This CDR3 has 13 amino acids. The V gene's germline CDR1 is MDHEN and CDR2 SYDVKM. J gave up 2 bases and V 6 bases, and 3 bases lay outside the gene matches. The CDR3 DNA reads TGTGCCAGCAGGAGGGGACAGGCCTACGAGCAGTACTTC. Protein: CASRRGQAYEQYF.

The rearrangement joins TRBV29-1 to TRBJ1-1; D gene unclear. Between the trimmed V and J ends, which lost 4 bases and 4 bases, there was a span of 7 bases. Germline CDR1 reads SQVTM; CDR2 reads ANQGSEA. CDR3 size: 11 residues. CDR3 amino acids: CSVVEGTEAFF. The DNA of the CDR3 is TGCAGCGTTGTTGAGGGCACTGAAGCTTTCTTT.

The rearrangement joins TRBV7-2 to TRBJ1-4; 7 nucleotides align to TRBD1. Germline CDR1 SGHTA, CDR2 FQGNSA. This CDR3 comprises 15 residues. The ends lost 5 bases at V and 5 bases at J; junction bases unmatched: 8. In nucleotides, the CDR3 is TGTGCCAGCAGCCCAACCGGGACAGAGAATGAAAAACTGTTTTTT. Amino acid sequence: CASSPTGTENEKLFF. The variable domain in full, completed from reference TRBV7-2 and TRBJ1-4, reads GAGVSQSPSNKVTEKGKDVELRCDPISGHTALYWYRQSLGQGLEFLIYFQGNSAPDKSGLPSDRFSAERTGGSVSTLTIQRTQQEDSAVYLCASSPTGTENEKLFFGSGTQLSVL.

The CDR3 bases are TGTGCCTGGAGTCTTACAAGGGGGCCGACCGGGGAGCTGTTTTTT. Encoded protein: CAWSLTRGPTGELFF. The chain carries TRBV30 and TRBJ2-2; TRBD1 matches at 7 bases. V shed 2 bases, J shed 5 bases, and the junction held 8 bases outside the gene matches. This CDR3 has 15 amino acids. Germline loops: CDR1 GTSNPN, CDR2 SVGIG (reference sequence).

The CDR3 coding sequence is TGTGCCAGCAGTTCACTCGGGGGGGTGAACACTGAAGCTTTCTTT. Its protein is CASSSLGGVNTEAFF. This chain uses TRBV6-5 with TRBJ1-1, with D possibly matching TRBD1 (5 bases). CDR1 is MNHEY, CDR2 SVGAGI, per germline. With 4 bases removed from V and 0 bases from J, the gap between germline ends came to 12 bases. The CDR3 spans 15 residues.

The genes are TRBV11-3 and TRBJ2-7, with D perhaps TRBD1 (6 bases). The CDR3 totals 13 residues. V was clipped by 0 bases and J by 6 bases, with 9 bases between them. CDR1 is SGHNT, CDR2 YENEEA, per germline. The CDR3 spells CASSLDLRGEQYF. DNA for the CDR3: TGTGCCAGCAGCTTAGATCTCAGGGGCGAGCAGTACTTC.

This clone is a singleton in its sample. The chain has TRBV24-1 and TRBJ2-3; 7 positions agree with TRBD1. This CDR3 has 14 amino acids. Germline CDR1 is KGHDR and CDR2 is SFDVKD. The junction had 4 bases not matched to a gene; V was cut back by 4 bases and J by 4 bases. The CDR3 loop is CATSELTGSDTQYF. The CDR3 DNA is TGTGCCACCAGTGAGCTGACAGGGTCAGATACGCAGTATTTT.

CDR3 sequence: CASSEATGGAFDTQYF. CDR3 sequence (DNA): TGTGCCAGCAGTGAAGCAACGGGCGGGGCCTTCGATACGCAGTATTTT. V is TRBV2 and J is TRBJ2-3, with D perhaps matching TRBD2 (6 bases). The CDR3 runs 16 residues. Per the germline V gene, CDR1 is SNHLY and CDR2 is FYNNEI. V was shortened by 0 bases and J by 6 bases, with 16 bases between the two germline ends.

The CDR3: CASSEGLQGRGSGNTIYF. The DNA for the CDR3 is TGTGCCAGCAGTGAAGGGCTACAGGGTAGGGGCTCTGGAAACACCATATATTTT. This chain uses TRBV2 with TRBJ1-3; maybe TRBD1 (6 bases). V lost 1 base to trimming and J lost 0 bases, with 16 bases between them. Germline V gene data show CDR1 as SNHLY and CDR2 as FYNNEI. The CDR3 runs to 18 residues.

In this sample, this clone turned up a few times. The J gene is TRBJ2-5, the V gene TRBV7-2; D is perhaps TRBD2 (6 bases). The CDR3 runs to 15 residues. Germline V CDR1 and CDR2: SGHTA, FQGNSA. V lost 1 base and J 1 base, leaving 10 bases between the germline ends. The CDR3 bases are TGTGCCAGCAGCTTAGACCGGGGGATCCAAGAGACCCAGTACTTC. Protein: CASSLDRGIQETQYF.

The count of this clone is one. This chain joins TRBV2 and TRBJ1-1; D call uncertain. The CDR3 consists of 14 residues. The ends were cut back, 4 bases at V and 1 base at J, with 10 bases in the middle. From germline, CDR1 is SNHLY and CDR2 FYNNEI. The CDR3 region has the DNA TGTGCCAGCAGTGTGAGTGGAGGGAACACTGAAGCTTTCTTT. The encoded protein is CASSVSGGNTEAFF.

This clone was seen a handful of times. The CDR3 DNA reads TGTGCCAGCAATAGCCGTGGGGGGAATGGCTACACCTTC. It yields the protein CASNSRGGNGYTF. This chain links TRBV9 with TRBJ1-2, with a tentative D call TRBD1 (5 bases). From germline, CDR1 is SGDLS and CDR2 YYNGEE. The CDR3 runs to 13 residues. The ends were cut back, 6 bases at V and 6 bases at J, with 15 bases in the middle.

The V gene is TRBV5-1, the J gene TRBJ1-4; TRBD1 might be the D (5 bases). The CDR3 contains 14 residues. V was clipped by 4 bases and J by 8 bases, with 15 bases between them. The V gene's germline CDR1 is SGHRS and CDR2 YFSETQ. The CDR3 protein is CASSLGTDPEKLFF. The CDR3 DNA reads TGCGCCAGCAGCCTAGGGACTGATCCCGAAAAACTGTTTTTT.